Listed here are 27 T cell receptor beta chains from one sample, sequenced in a study of blood T cell repertoires in COVID-19. The protocol was immunoSEQ multiplex PCR, while the TCRdb copy is restricted to in-frame clones and leaves out a portion. The sample lists 110,000 or so clones, roughly 85% seen once, with about 12% in the top ten. Sequencing used peripheral blood. The receptors derive from a human donor in a cohort sampled during active COVID-19.

The chain joins TRBV6-6 to TRBJ2-7; 7 positions match TRBD2. Trimming took 10 bases from V and 2 from J; bases not matched to a gene: 5. Germline V gene sequence: CDR1 MNHNY, CDR2 SVGAGI (reference sequence). The CDR3 sequence is 12 residues long. This CDR3 is CATWGGTYEQYF. CDR3 sequence (DNA): TGTGCCACGTGGGGGGGTACCTACGAGCAGTACTTC.

The V call is TRBV6-5, the J call TRBJ1-2, with 7 bases lining up with TRBD1. The CDR3 spans 13 residues. CDR1 and CDR2 (germline): MNHEY, SVGAGI. After removal of 6 bases from V and 7 bases from J, the junction contained 8 bases not matched to a gene. The CDR3 loop reads CASSQTGWGGYTF. In DNA, the CDR3 is TGTGCCAGCAGCCAGACAGGGTGGGGTGGCTACACCTTC.

This clone was recorded once. The rearrangement links TRBV29-1 to TRBJ2-7, with 13 bases that match TRBD2. The V gene's germline CDR1 is SQVTM and CDR2 ANQGSEA. V lost 6 bases to trimming and J lost 5 bases; unmatched junction nucleotides: 4. The CDR3 is 13 amino acids. The CDR3 DNA follows: TGCAGCGTGGGGACTAGCGGGATAGACGAGCAGTACTTC. Its translation: CSVGTSGIDEQYF.

V gene TRBV10-2 combines with J gene TRBJ2-5; TRBD2 matches 7 bases. The CDR3 totals 15 residues. V lost 6 bases, J lost 3 bases, and 10 bases stayed unmatched. Germline loops: CDR1 WSHSY, CDR2 SAAADI. CDR3 in amino acids: CASSATATSEETQYF. The CDR3 region has the DNA TGCGCCAGCAGCGCTACGGCTACTAGCGAAGAGACCCAGTACTTC.

The rearrangement links TRBV7-6 to TRBJ2-1; D ambiguous. Trimming removed 0 bases at V and 0 bases at J, with 6 bases between. Germline CDR1 is SGHVS and CDR2 is FNYEAQ. The CDR3 has 15 residues. This CDR3 reads CASSLAVSSYNEQFF. The CDR3 DNA follows: TGTGCCAGCAGCTTAGCCGTATCCTCCTACAATGAGCAGTTCTTC.

This chain links TRBV5-5 with TRBJ2-7; a weak D match, TRBD2 (6 bases). Germline CDR1 is SGHKS and CDR2 is YYEKEE (reference sequence). The CDR3 extends over 14 amino acids. The germline V and J ends were trimmed by 6 bases and 5 bases, with 18 bases remaining between them. CDR3 residues: CASIPLGLLDEQYF. Written as DNA, the CDR3 is TGTGCCAGCATCCCTCTGGGACTCCTTGACGAGCAGTACTTC.

The chain uses TRBV6-5 and TRBJ2-7; TRBD1 matches 7 bases. The V and J ends lost 2 bases and 1 base, in that order; junction bases with no gene match: 5. The CDR3 is made up of 15 amino acids. Looked up from germline, CDR1 is MNHEY and CDR2 is SVGAGI. For the CDR3, the DNA is TGTGCCAGCAGTTACACCGGGACAGTTTCCTACGAGCAGTACTTC. It is translated as CASSYTGTVSYEQYF.

V gene TRBV12-3 or TRBV12-4 combines with J gene TRBJ2-7; no definite D call. CDR3 size: 13 residues. V lost 2 bases to trimming and J lost 7 bases, with 12 bases between them. The CDR3 sequence: CASSLSLYVEQYF. The CDR3 DNA reads TGTGCCAGCAGTTTATCCCTCTACGTTGAGCAGTACTTC.

V is TRBV5-6 and J is TRBJ1-1; weak D call: TRBD1 (6 bases). Trimming shortened V by 4 bases and J by 3 bases, and 10 bases separated the two germline ends. Germline-derived CDR1 and CDR2 are SGHDT and YYEEEE. The CDR3 is 13 residues long. The CDR3: CASSQGSYTEAFF. In nucleotides, the CDR3 is TGTGCCAGCAGCCAGGGGTCCTACACTGAAGCTTTCTTT.

The rearrangement uses TRBV29-1 and TRBJ2-1; 7 nucleotides agree with TRBD1. The germline V gene has CDR1 SQVTM and CDR2 ANQGSEA. The V and J ends lost 6 bases and 4 bases, in that order; junction bases with no gene match: 3. CDR3 length: 12 amino acids. The CDR3 loop is CSVGQVYNEQFF. In DNA form, the CDR3 reads TGCAGCGTCGGACAGGTTTACAATGAGCAGTTCTTC.

The chain combines TRBV21-1 with TRBJ1-5. TRBV21-1 is flagged as a pseudogene. CDR3 size: 18 residues. The CDR3 DNA sequence: TGTGCCAGCAGCAAAGGCGGGGAAGGAGTATATAGCAATCAGCCCCAGCATTTT. It specifies CASSKGGEGVYSNQPQHF.

This rearrangement joins TRBV5-6 to TRBJ1-2; D not certain. CDR1 and CDR2 from the germline V gene are SGHDT and YYEEEE. CDR3 length: 12 residues. Trimming took off 1 base at V and 6 bases at J, with 7 bases between the two ends. The DNA of the CDR3 is TGTGCCAGCAGCTTGCCACTAAATGGCTACACCTTC. It is translated as CASSLPLNGYTF.

The V and J genes are TRBV10-3 and TRBJ2-5, with 10 bases lining up with TRBD1. In germline, CDR1 is ENHRY, CDR2 SYGVKD. The V gene end was trimmed by 5 bases and the J gene end by 1 base; junction bases not matched to a gene: 4. There are 15 residues in the CDR3. The CDR3 reads CAISFDRGPQETQYF. CDR3 bases: TGTGCCATCAGTTTCGACAGGGGGCCCCAAGAGACCCAGTACTTC.

The chain uses TRBV27 and TRBJ1-5, with D unclear. The germline V and J ends were trimmed by 2 bases and 0 bases, with 8 bases remaining between them. CDR1 and CDR2 from the germline V gene are MNHEY and SMNVEV (reference sequence). The CDR3 consists of 15 residues. The CDR3 DNA follows: TGTGCCAGCAGTTTAAACTTCTATAGCAATCAGCCCCAGCATTTT. Translating it yields CASSLNFYSNQPQHF.

The V call is TRBV29-1, the J call TRBJ2-7, with D perhaps TRBD1 (6 bases). The germline gives CDR1 SQVTM, CDR2 ANQGSEA. V was clipped by 1 base and J by 4 bases, with 11 bases between them. CDR3 length equals 13 residues. The CDR3 DNA reads as TGCAGCGTTGAAGGACAGGAACCGTACGAGCAGTACTTC. Translation: CSVEGQEPYEQYF.

The V and J genes are TRBV5-1 and TRBJ2-6, with D possibly being TRBD2 (5 bases). The CDR3 covers 15 residues. Trimming took off 4 bases at V and 1 base at J, with 9 bases between the two ends. Germline V gene sequence: CDR1 SGHRS, CDR2 YFSETQ. The CDR3 spells CASSLRTSGANVLTF. The CDR3 DNA follows: TGCGCCAGCAGCCTGCGGACTTCTGGGGCCAACGTCCTGACTTTC. The full variable domain, completed using reference TRBV5-1 and TRBJ2-6, is KAGVTQTPRYLIKTRGQQVTLSCSPISGHRSVSWYQQTPGQGLQFLFEYFSETQRNKGNFPGRFSGRQFSNSRSEMNVSTLELGDSALYLCASSLRTSGANVLTFGAGSRLTVL.

The chain combines TRBV29-1 with TRBJ1-4; 7 nucleotides align to TRBD1. Germline V gene lookup returns CDR1 SQVTM and CDR2 ANQGSEA. CDR3 length: 15 residues. V was pared by 5 bases and J by 4 bases, with 10 bases of the junction left unmatched. CDR3 coding DNA: TGCAGCGTTAGCCCAGGGGGACAGTTTAATGAAAAACTGTTTTTT. As protein: CSVSPGGQFNEKLFF. The entire variable domain, with the rest obtained from reference TRBV29-1 and TRBJ1-4, is as follows: SAVISQKPSRDICQRGTSLTIQCQVDSQVTMMFWYRQQPGQSLTLIATANQGSEATYESGFVIDKFPISRPNLTFSTLTVSNMSPEDSSIYLCSVSPGGQFNEKLFFGSGTQLSVL.

This chain links TRBV19 with TRBJ2-2; TRBD1 matches 8 bases. V dropped 1 base and J dropped 6; count of bases not matched to a gene: 7. Germline V lookup: CDR1 LNHDA, CDR2 SQIVND (reference sequence). This CDR3 spans 16 amino acids. CDR3 protein: CASSIVAGGASGELFF. In DNA form, the CDR3 reads TGTGCCAGTAGTATAGTTGCAGGGGGCGCCTCCGGGGAGCTGTTTTTT.

Worth noting for this clone: Distinct nucleotide sequences in the sample also encode this CDR3. This chain links TRBV6-5 with TRBJ1-1; maybe TRBD1 (5 bases). This CDR3 has 13 residues. Between the trimmed V and J ends, which lost 5 bases and 4 bases, there was a span of 11 bases. CDR1 is MNHEY, CDR2 SVGAGI, per germline. The CDR3 DNA reads as TGTGCCAGCAGTCCCGGGGGAAGCACTGAAGCTTTCTTT. This gives the protein CASSPGGSTEAFF.

The V and J genes are TRBV4-3 and TRBJ2-1, with TRBD1 matching over 9 bases. This CDR3 region has 14 residues. After removal of 0 bases from V and 7 bases from J, the junction contained 1 base not matched to a gene. Germline CDR1 is LGHNA and CDR2 is YSLEER. DNA for the CDR3: TGCGCCAGCAGCCAAGATGACAGGGGGAATGAGCAGTTCTTC. Translation gives CASSQDDRGNEQFF.

The CDR3 region is CASSVEAGPNSPLHF. DNA of the CDR3: TGTGCCAGCAGCGTAGAAGCGGGGCCTAATTCACCCCTCCACTTT. This chain joins TRBV9 and TRBJ1-6, with D maybe TRBD1 (5 bases). This CDR3 region has 15 residues. The germline V and J ends were trimmed by 0 bases and 6 bases, with 10 bases remaining between them. CDR1 and CDR2 from the germline V gene are SGDLS and YYNGEE. The full variable domain, with the rest looked up from reference TRBV9 and TRBJ1-6, is DSGVTQTPKHLITATGQRVTLRCSPRSGDLSVYWYQQSLDQGLQFLIQYYNGEERAKGNILERFSAQQFPDLHSELNLSSLELGDSALYFCASSVEAGPNSPLHFGNGTRLTVT.

The chain recombines TRBV6-2 or TRBV6-3 with TRBJ2-5, with 9 bases that match TRBD1. This CDR3 comprises 17 residues. In germline, CDR1 is MNHEY, CDR2 SVGEGT. The V segment lost 4 bases and the J segment 5 bases; nucleotides outside the gene matches: 14. CDR3 in amino acids: CASSSPGTGRDGETQYF. Written as DNA, the CDR3 is TGTGCCAGCAGTTCTCCCGGGACAGGGAGAGACGGGGAGACCCAGTACTTC.

The chain joins TRBV19 to TRBJ1-6; D call uncertain. Germline V lookup: CDR1 LNHDA, CDR2 SQIVND (reference sequence). This CDR3 spans 17 amino acids. V was trimmed by 6 bases and J by 0 bases, leaving 15 bases between them. The CDR3 here is CASRKRGQGSYNSPLHF. In nucleotides, the CDR3 is TGTGCCAGTAGGAAAAGAGGGCAAGGCTCCTATAATTCACCCCTCCACTTT. The full variable domain, in which reference TRBV19 and TRBJ1-6 provide the parts outside the CDR3, is DGGITQSPKYLFRKEGQNVTLSCEQNLNHDAMYWYRQDPGQGLRLIYYSQIVNDFQKGDIAEGYSVSREKKESFPLTVTSAQKNPTAFYLCASRKRGQGSYNSPLHFGNGTRLTVT.

This sequence joins TRBV11-2 and TRBJ1-4; D might be TRBD1 (6 bases). Germline V CDR1 and CDR2: SGHAT, FQNNGV. Deletions cut 5 bases from V and 8 bases from J, with 9 bases between. CDR3 length equals 12 residues. CDR3 in DNA: TGTGCCAGCAGCCCCCAGGGGGAAAAACTGTTTTTT. It encodes CASSPQGEKLFF. The whole variable domain, remainder taken from reference TRBV11-2 and TRBJ1-4, is EAGVAQSPRYKIIEKRQSVAFWCNPISGHATLYWYQQILGQGPKLLIQFQNNGVVDDSQLPKDRFSAERLKGVDSTLKIQPAKLEDSAVYLCASSPQGEKLFFGSGTQLSVL.

The table lists this clone with a count of one. V usage is TRBV30 and J usage is TRBJ2-1, with 7 nucleotides matching TRBD2. J lost 9 bases, V lost 1 base, and 3 bases had no gene match. Germline V CDR1 and CDR2: GTSNPN, SVGIG (reference sequence). The CDR3 is 12 residues long. The CDR3 here is CAWSEAGTEQFF. In DNA, the CDR3 is TGTGCCTGGAGTGAAGCGGGGACTGAGCAGTTCTTC.

This sequence joins TRBV7-6 and TRBJ1-1; 7 bases are shared with TRBD1. The junction had 5 bases not matched to a gene; V was cut back by 0 bases and J by 7 bases. CDR3 length equals 14 residues. In germline, CDR1 is SGHVS, CDR2 FNYEAQ. This CDR3 is CASSLAWDSNEAFF. The CDR3 nucleotides are TGTGCCAGCAGCTTAGCGTGGGACAGTAATGAAGCTTTCTTT.

The chain is built from TRBV2 and TRBJ2-1; D might be TRBD2 (7 bases). In germline, CDR1 is SNHLY, CDR2 FYNNEI. With 8 bases removed from V and 0 bases from J, the gap between germline ends came to 11 bases. The CDR3 has 14 residues. In DNA, the CDR3 is TGTGCCAGCGTAGGGGGGGGCTCCTACAATGAGCAGTTCTTC. Translating gives CASVGGGSYNEQFF.